A selection of T cell receptor beta chains follows, all from one sample in a study of shared clonotypes between healthy human individuals. Repertoires were generated with immunoSEQ multiplex PCR, while TCRdb's copy carries only in-frame clones and drops some. The repertoire holds under 600,000 clones, with about 96% as singletons. Material for sequencing was naive CD4+ T cells sorted from blood. The receptors stem from a woman under 40 in good health. Both conserved end residues are trimmed from each CDR3. Fields, in order: J gene, V gene, CDR3 protein.

J: TRBJ2-2
V: TRBV18
CDR3: ASSPPGTGTGELF

J: TRBJ2-7
V: TRBV7-9
CDR3: ASSLSTIGEQY

J: TRBJ1-5
V: TRBV10-2
CDR3: ASSESKGDQPQH

J: NA
V: TRBV18
CDR3: ASSPSAGGAYEQY

J: TRBJ2-1
V: TRBV20-1
CDR3: SPGQDKEQF

J: TRBJ2-3
V: TRBV28
CDR3: ASVVEDTQY

J: TRBJ1-2
V: TRBV4-2
CDR3: ASSQASATGYGYT

J: TRBJ2-7
V: TRBV4-1
CDR3: ASSPTSGQLYEQY

J: TRBJ2-1
V: TRBV5-4
CDR3: ASRIAGGSYNEQF

J: TRBJ2-7
V: TRBV6-6
CDR3: ASIDRGWNEQY

J: TRBJ1-5
V: TRBV2
CDR3: ASSGTGGTYQPQH

J: TRBJ2-7
V: TRBV7-3
CDR3: ASSLHGERSYEQY

J: TRBJ1-6
V: TRBV7-9
CDR3: ASSLGQGNNSPLH

J: TRBJ1-3
V: TRBV4-1
CDR3: ASSQDPTGGSGNTIY

J: TRBJ2-5
V: TRBV6-5
CDR3: ASSYGTGIQETQY

J: TRBJ2-3
V: TRBV7-3
CDR3: ASSLTARPDTQY

J: TRBJ2-1
V: TRBV6-1
CDR3: ASSERGASSYNEQF

J: TRBJ2-7
V: TRBV19
CDR3: ANPQGSGDNYEQY

J: TRBJ1-2
V: TRBV30
CDR3: AWRPHPGNYGYT

J: TRBJ2-3
V: TRBV5-1
CDR3: ASSLSVAGTDTQY

J: TRBJ2-3
V: TRBV27
CDR3: ASSLVGFEPDTQY

J: TRBJ2-7
V: TRBV19
CDR3: ASSMSPRYEQY

J: TRBJ2-3
V: TRBV5-1
CDR3: ASSGGLAGVDTQY

J: TRBJ2-3
V: TRBV25-1
CDR3: ASSEDKLAADTDTQY

J: TRBJ2-7
V: TRBV21-1
CDR3: ASSKEGEQY

J: TRBJ2-1
V: TRBV28
CDR3: ASSPGGSGRLHEQF

J: TRBJ1-3
V: TRBV4-1
CDR3: ASSQDDGNTIY

J: TRBJ1-4
V: TRBV6-5
CDR3: ASSLARTNEKLF

J: TRBJ2-2
V: TRBV5-1
CDR3: ASSFGQAAGELF

J: TRBJ2-7
V: TRBV27
CDR3: ASSLTSGSYEQY

J: TRBJ1-2
V: TRBV29-1
CDR3: SVETGLNYGYT

J: TRBJ1-2
V: TRBV5-1
CDR3: ASSLAQGGGYT